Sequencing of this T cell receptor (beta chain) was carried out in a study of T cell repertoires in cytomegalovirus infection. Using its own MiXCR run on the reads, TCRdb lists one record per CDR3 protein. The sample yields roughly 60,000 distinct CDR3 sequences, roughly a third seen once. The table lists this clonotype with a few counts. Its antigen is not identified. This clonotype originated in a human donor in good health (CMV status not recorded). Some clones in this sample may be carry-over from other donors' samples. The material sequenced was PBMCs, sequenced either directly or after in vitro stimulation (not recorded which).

The CDR3: CASSLNLQMDQPQHF. CDR3 bases: TGTGCCAGCAGCTTGAATTTGCAGATGGATCAGCCCCAGCATTTT. The rearrangement uses TRBV5-6 and TRBJ1-5; D uncertain. The germline V gene has CDR1 SGHDT and CDR2 YYEEEE. This CDR3 spans 15 amino acids. The ends were cut back, 1 base at V and 5 bases at J, with 13 bases in the middle. The complete variable domain, with remaining parts taken from reference TRBV5-6 and TRBJ1-5, reads DAGVTQSPTHLIKTRGQQVTLRCSPKSGHDTVSWYQQALGQGPQFIFQYYEEEERQRGNFPDRFSGHQFPNYSSELNVNALLLGDSALYLCASSLNLQMDQPQHFGDGTRLSIL.